A single sample gave rise to the 25 T cell receptor beta chains below, sequenced in a study of T-cell memory formation after mild COVID-19. Via MiXCR, TCRdb re-called the 5' RACE reads, giving one row per CDR3 protein. Of 6,000 to 9,500 distinct CDR3 sequences detected, roughly 30% appear once; the ten largest clones hold 55%. Source material: PBMCs or a T cell subset sorted from them (not recorded which). These TCRs come from an adult woman who had mild COVID-19 (a few samples of this study predate the infection). Cell type and time point are not known.

This clonotype occurred many times. This chain uses TRBV7-9 with TRBJ2-3, with D possibly being TRBD1 (5 bases). V was pared by 5 bases and J by 6 bases, with 12 bases between. CDR1 SEHNR and CDR2 FQNEAQ come from the germline V gene (reference sequence). This CDR3 region has 13 residues. The CDR3 bases are TGTGCCAGCAGCACGAAGTGGGGCGATACGCAGTATTTT. The encoded protein is CASSTKWGDTQYF.

The V gene is TRBV12-3 or TRBV12-4, the J gene TRBJ2-1; D possibly matches TRBD1 or TRBD2 (5 bases each). There are 14 residues in the CDR3. V lost 6 bases to trimming and J lost 5 bases, with 14 bases between them. The CDR3 protein is CASSNRDGHNEQFF. CDR3 DNA sequence: TGTGCCAGCAGCAACCGGGACGGACACAATGAGCAGTTCTTC.

This clonotype qualifies as medium-sized. J is TRBJ1-4 and V is TRBV7-9; possible D gene TRBD1, 5 bases. Germline V CDR1 and CDR2: SEHNR, FQNEAQ (reference sequence). V dropped 0 bases and J dropped 6 bases, with 11 bases sitting between them. CDR3 size: 15 residues. The CDR3 reads CASSLAPWGDEKLFF. CDR3 DNA: TGTGCCAGCAGCTTAGCCCCCTGGGGGGATGAAAAACTGTTTTTT.

This clonotype occurred many times. The genes are TRBV7-8 and TRBJ2-3; D may be TRBD1 (5 bases). CDR3 length: 15 residues. The germline V gene encodes CDR1 SGHVS and CDR2 FQNEAQ. V lost 1 base, J lost 4 bases, and 12 bases lay in between. Here the CDR3 DNA reads TGTGCCAGCAGCTTAGGGGCAAGGGGATCAGATACGCAGTATTTT. Encoded protein: CASSLGARGSDTQYF.

The gene calls are TRBV6-2 or TRBV6-3 and TRBJ2-1, with TRBD2 identical over 8 bases. V shed 2 bases and J 14 bases; nucleotides not matched to a gene: 5. The CDR3 extends over 12 amino acids. Per germline, CDR1 MNHEY and CDR2 SVGEGT. DNA for the CDR3: TGTGCCAGCAGTTACATTGGGACTAGGGAGTTCTTC. It encodes CASSYIGTREFF.

This clonotype has at least ten counts. The J gene is TRBJ1-6, the V gene TRBV15; no reliable D call. Germline V gene sequence: CDR1 LNHNV, CDR2 YYDKDF (reference sequence). This CDR3 spans 15 amino acids. V lost 3 bases, J lost 0 bases, and 6 bases lay in between. CDR3 loop: CATSSRDSYNSPLHF. The CDR3 DNA reads as TGTGCCACCAGCAGCCGGGACTCCTATAATTCACCCCTCCACTTT.

This clonotype appeared many times. The chain combines TRBV12-3 or TRBV12-4 with TRBJ2-3, with TRBD2 matching over 7 bases. Trimming cost V 3 bases and J 0 bases; bases outside gene matches: 12. The CDR3 extends over 18 amino acids. The CDR3 loop reads CASSFLLASGRSTDTQYF. The CDR3 region has the DNA TGTGCCAGCAGTTTTCTTCTGGCTAGCGGTAGGAGCACAGATACGCAGTATTTT.

Ten or more counts support this clonotype. The CDR3 DNA follows: TGCGCCAGCAGCCAAGAGGCAGGGGGGAACACTGAAGCTTTCTTT. The encoded protein is CASSQEAGGNTEAFF. The chain couples TRBV4-1 to TRBJ1-1, with 7 positions matching TRBD1. V was clipped by 0 bases and J by 1 base; unmatched bases: 2. CDR1 MGHRA and CDR2 YSYEKL come from the germline V gene. This CDR3 is built from 15 residues.

This clonotype was counted ten times or more. The chain uses TRBV19 and TRBJ2-7; no clear D. Germline V lookup: CDR1 LNHDA, CDR2 SQIVND (reference sequence). This CDR3 has 13 amino acids. V lost 3 bases and J lost 0, with 6 bases in between. Here the CDR3 reads CASSITGSYEQYF. For the CDR3, the DNA is TGTGCCAGTAGTATCACGGGCTCCTACGAGCAGTACTTC.

This sequence joins TRBV20-1 and TRBJ2-3, with D tentatively TRBD2 (6 bases). This CDR3 is built from 14 residues. Germline CDR1 reads DFQATT; CDR2 reads SNEGSKA (reference sequence). With 5 bases removed from V and 0 bases from J, the gap between germline ends came to 12 bases. The CDR3, as DNA: TGCAGTGCTGGTGGCGGGGCTAGCACAGATACGCAGTATTTT. It encodes CSAGGGASTDTQYF.

The chain recombines TRBV3-1 with TRBJ2-1; the D gene is possibly TRBD2 (5 bases). CDR3 length: 16 residues. V was cut by 0 bases and J by 2 bases, with 11 bases left in between. Germline CDR1 reads LGHDT; CDR2 reads YNNKEL (reference sequence). CDR3 in amino acids: CASSQEETTPYNEQFF. DNA of the CDR3: TGTGCCAGCAGCCAAGAAGAGACTACACCCTACAATGAGCAGTTCTTC.

By its share, this clonotype is medium-sized. The junction and the germline gene differ at one end; a read error may be behind it. The V and J genes are TRBV4-1 and TRBJ2-3; D is perhaps TRBD1 (5 bases). This CDR3 has 15 residues. The germline V gene has CDR1 MGHRA and CDR2 YSYEKL. CDR3 bases: TGCGCCAGCAGCCACAGGGATATCCCCACAGATGCGCAGTATTTT. Amino acid sequence: CASSHRDIPTDAQYF.

Only one count was recorded for this clonotype. The rearrangement joins TRBV4-2 to TRBJ2-5; D is perhaps TRBD2 (5 bases). The CDR3 totals 15 residues. V was pared by 5 bases and J by 2 bases, with 15 bases between. The germline CDR1 and CDR2 sequences are LGHNA and YNFKEQ. Here the CDR3 reads CASSGAVTEQETQYF. In nucleotides, the CDR3 is TGTGCCAGCAGCGGAGCGGTAACTGAGCAAGAGACCCAGTACTTC.

The V gene is TRBV9, the J gene TRBJ1-4; 10 positions agree with TRBD1. The germline gives CDR1 SGDLS, CDR2 YYNGEE. J gave up 9 bases and V 3 bases, and 8 bases lay outside the gene matches. This CDR3 is built from 15 residues. The CDR3 is CASSDGQGDVKKLFF. DNA of the CDR3: TGTGCCAGCAGCGACGGACAGGGGGATGTTAAAAAACTGTTTTTT.

V and J are TRBV12-3 or TRBV12-4 and TRBJ2-7; 10 bases map to TRBD1. The CDR3 has 18 amino acids. Trimming took 6 bases from V and 4 from J; bases not matched to a gene: 18. The DNA of the CDR3 is TGTGCCAGCAGCCCGGGACAGGGGAGGGGGCCCTCTGGTTACGAGCAGTACTTC. This encodes CASSPGQGRGPSGYEQYF.

This rearrangement joins TRBV15 to TRBJ2-3; 13 bases fit TRBD2. CDR3 size: 20 residues. Looked up from germline, CDR1 is LNHNV and CDR2 is YYDKDF (reference sequence). Trimming removed 0 bases from V and 1 base from J; junction bases left unmatched: 10. CDR3 in DNA: TGTGCCACCAGCAGAGATACTAGCGGGGGGGACCCAAGCGGCACAGATACGCAGTATTTT. It yields the protein CATSRDTSGGDPSGTDTQYF.

This clonotype was observed many times. The gene calls are TRBV6-6 and TRBJ1-5; no reliable D call. CDR3 length: 12 residues. The ends were cut back, 7 bases at V and 5 bases at J, with 9 bases in the middle. The germline V gene has CDR1 MNHNY and CDR2 SVGAGI (reference sequence). The CDR3 region is CASTIWDQPQHF. The CDR3 coding sequence is TGTGCCAGCACGATCTGGGATCAGCCCCAGCATTTT.

This chain joins TRBV25-1 and TRBJ2-1; D is perhaps TRBD1 (7 bases). CDR3 length: 17 amino acids. Germline V lookup: CDR1 MGHDK, CDR2 SYGVNS. V was clipped by 6 bases and J by 8 bases, with 26 bases between them. The chain's CDR3 is CASREGMGDRQGDEQFF. As DNA, the CDR3 is TGTGCCAGCAGGGAGGGGATGGGGGACAGACAAGGTGATGAGCAGTTCTTC.

In this sample, this clonotype turned up many times. The chain joins TRBV4-1 to TRBJ2-7; no firm D call. The V gene's germline CDR1 is MGHRA and CDR2 YSYEKL. With 1 base removed from V and 0 bases from J, the gap between germline ends came to 10 bases. The length of the CDR3 is 15 residues. CDR3: CASSQAPGDSYEQYF. The CDR3 DNA is TGCGCCAGCAGCCAAGCACCTGGGGACTCCTACGAGCAGTACTTC.

The rearrangement links TRBV11-3 to TRBJ2-1; D is perhaps TRBD1 (5 bases). The ends were cut back, 0 bases at V and 9 bases at J, with 12 bases in the middle. This CDR3 has 14 residues. Germline-derived CDR1 and CDR2 are SGHNT and YENEEA. The CDR3, as DNA: TGTGCCAGCAGCTTAGATTGGCAGGGCGGTGAGCAGTTCTTC. This translates into CASSLDWQGGEQFF.

At least ten counts were recorded for this clonotype. The chain employs TRBV6-5 and TRBJ1-1; TRBD1 agrees at 7 bases. The junction had 13 bases not matched to a gene; V was cut back by 6 bases and J by 3 bases. The CDR3 consists of 16 residues. Germline V CDR1 and CDR2: MNHEY, SVGAGI. The CDR3 protein is CASSLTRQGSDTEAFF. CDR3 sequence (DNA): TGTGCCAGCAGCCTCACACGACAGGGTTCGGACACTGAAGCTTTCTTT.

This clonotype was seen at least ten times. The rearrangement joins TRBV4-3 to TRBJ2-5; TRBD2 matches at 8 bases. V shed 0 bases, J shed 1 base, and the junction held 1 base outside the gene matches. There are 15 residues in the CDR3. From germline, CDR1 is LGHNA and CDR2 YSLEER. The CDR3 loop reads CASSQDGTSQETQYF. CDR3 DNA sequence: TGCGCCAGCAGCCAAGATGGGACTAGCCAAGAGACCCAGTACTTC.

By sample share, this clonotype is medium-sized. The rearrangement joins TRBV7-2 to TRBJ1-5; D unclear. Trimming left V 5 bases short and J 0 bases short, with 11 bases between. This CDR3 region has 15 residues. CDR1 and CDR2 from the germline V gene are SGHTA and FQGNSA. The CDR3 is CASSLVWNSNQPQHF. The CDR3 nucleotides read TGTGCCAGCAGCCTGGTCTGGAATAGCAATCAGCCCCAGCATTTT.

This clonotype was counted ten times or more. This chain uses TRBV15 with TRBJ1-1; D uncertain. This CDR3 is built from 14 residues. Germline CDR1 is LNHNV and CDR2 is YYDKDF (reference sequence). V was cut by 0 bases and J by 6 bases, with 11 bases left in between. DNA for the CDR3: TGTGCCACCAGCAGAGATCCGGGGTACGCTGAAGCTTTCTTT. Amino acids: CATSRDPGYAEAFF.

This chain joins TRBV11-2 and TRBJ2-1; D is uncertain. This CDR3 contains 13 residues. V lost 3 bases to trimming and J lost 8 bases, with 11 bases between them. Germline V lookup: CDR1 SGHAT, CDR2 FQNNGV. Written as DNA, the CDR3 is TGTGCCAGCAGCTTCCGAAAGGTCGATGAGCAGTTCTTC. This encodes CASSFRKVDEQFF.